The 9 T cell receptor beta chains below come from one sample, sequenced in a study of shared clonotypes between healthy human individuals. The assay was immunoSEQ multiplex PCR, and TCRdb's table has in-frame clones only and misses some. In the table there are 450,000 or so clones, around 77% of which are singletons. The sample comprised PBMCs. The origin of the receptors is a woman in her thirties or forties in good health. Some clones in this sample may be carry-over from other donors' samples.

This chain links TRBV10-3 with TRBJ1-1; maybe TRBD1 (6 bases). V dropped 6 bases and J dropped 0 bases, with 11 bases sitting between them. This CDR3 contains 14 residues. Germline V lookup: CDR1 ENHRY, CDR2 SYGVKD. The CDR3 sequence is CAISPGQMNTEAFF. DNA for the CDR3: TGTGCCATCAGCCCGGGACAAATGAACACTGAAGCTTTCTTT.

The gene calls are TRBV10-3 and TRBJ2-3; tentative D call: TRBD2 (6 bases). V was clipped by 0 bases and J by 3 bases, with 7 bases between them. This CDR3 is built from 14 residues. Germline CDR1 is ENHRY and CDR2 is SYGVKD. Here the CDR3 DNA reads TGTGCCATCAGTGAGTCGGCGGGGACAGATACGCAGTATTTT. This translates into CAISESAGTDTQYF.

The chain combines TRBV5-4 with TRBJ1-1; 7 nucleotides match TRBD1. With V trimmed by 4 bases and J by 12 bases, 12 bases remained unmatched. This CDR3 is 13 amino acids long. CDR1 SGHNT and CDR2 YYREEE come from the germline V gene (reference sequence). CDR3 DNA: TGTGCCAGCAGCGACGGACGTAGCAGGGGGACTTTCTTT. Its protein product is CASSDGRSRGTFF.

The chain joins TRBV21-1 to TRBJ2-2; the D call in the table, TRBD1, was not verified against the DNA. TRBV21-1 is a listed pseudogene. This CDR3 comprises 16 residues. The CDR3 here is CASSKVRTGDTGELFF. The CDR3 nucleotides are TGTGCCAGCAGCAAAGTGAGGACAGGGGACACCGGGGAGCTGTTTTTT.

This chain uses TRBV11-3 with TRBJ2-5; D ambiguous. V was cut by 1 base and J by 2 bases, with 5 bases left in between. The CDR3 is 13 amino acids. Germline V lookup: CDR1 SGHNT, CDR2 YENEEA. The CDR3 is CASSLGAQETQYF. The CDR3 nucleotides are TGTGCCAGCAGCTTAGGAGCGCAAGAGACCCAGTACTTC.

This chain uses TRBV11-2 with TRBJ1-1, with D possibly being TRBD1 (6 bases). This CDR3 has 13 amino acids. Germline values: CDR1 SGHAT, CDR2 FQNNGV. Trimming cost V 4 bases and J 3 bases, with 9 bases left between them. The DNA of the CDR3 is TGTGCCAGCAGCTCGTACAGGGACACTGAAGCTTTCTTT. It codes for CASSSYRDTEAFF.

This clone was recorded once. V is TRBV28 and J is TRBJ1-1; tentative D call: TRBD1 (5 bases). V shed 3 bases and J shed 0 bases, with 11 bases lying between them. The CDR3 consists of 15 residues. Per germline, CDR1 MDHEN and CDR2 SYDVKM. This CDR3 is CASSFAGSMNTEAFF. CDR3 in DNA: TGTGCCAGCAGTTTCGCAGGGTCCATGAACACTGAAGCTTTCTTT.

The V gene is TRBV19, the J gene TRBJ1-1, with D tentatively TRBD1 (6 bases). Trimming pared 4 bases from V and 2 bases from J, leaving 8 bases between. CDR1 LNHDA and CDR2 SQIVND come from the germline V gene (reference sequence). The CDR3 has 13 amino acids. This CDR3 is CASSTRGNTEAFF. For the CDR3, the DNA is TGTGCCAGTAGTACCAGGGGAAACACTGAAGCTTTCTTT. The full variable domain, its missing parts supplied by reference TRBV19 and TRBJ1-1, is DGGITQSPKYLFRKEGQNVTLSCEQNLNHDAMYWYRQDPGQGLRLIYYSQIVNDFQKGDIAEGYSVSREKKESFPLTVTSAQKNPTAFYLCASSTRGNTEAFFGQGTRLTVV.

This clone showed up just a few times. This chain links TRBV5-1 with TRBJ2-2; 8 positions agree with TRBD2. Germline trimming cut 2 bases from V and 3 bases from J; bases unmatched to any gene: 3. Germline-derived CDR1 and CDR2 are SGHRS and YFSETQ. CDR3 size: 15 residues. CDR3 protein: CASSFGRGDTGELFF. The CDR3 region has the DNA TGCGCCAGCAGCTTCGGGCGGGGGGACACCGGGGAGCTGTTTTTT.